The 14 T cell receptor beta chains listed next were all sequenced from one sample in a study of shared clonotypes between healthy human individuals. TCRdb keeps only in-frame clones here, not all; method: immunoSEQ multiplex PCR. This sample has roughly 1,500,000 clones, with approximately 98% found just once. Sequenced input: naive CD4+ T cells sorted from blood. Subset reported: CD45RA+ positively selected. Receptors were obtained from a man aged 25 to 45 in good health.

The chain couples TRBV11-2 to TRBJ1-1, with D hard to call. CDR1 is SGHAT, CDR2 FQNNGV, per germline. Trimming removed 3 bases at V and 1 base at J, with 6 bases between. The CDR3 has 13 residues. The CDR3, as DNA: TGTGCCAGCAGCTTCGAAACGAACACTGAAGCTTTCTTT. Translated, it gives CASSFETNTEAFF.

The V and J genes are TRBV29-1 and TRBJ2-3, with 9 positions matching TRBD2. The CDR3 is 13 residues long. J lost 5 bases, V lost 2 bases, and 2 bases had no gene match. In germline, CDR1 is SQVTM, CDR2 ANQGSEA. The chain's CDR3 is CSVEILAGDTQYF. The CDR3 nucleotides read TGCAGCGTTGAAATACTAGCGGGAGATACGCAGTATTTT.

This rearrangement joins TRBV28 to TRBJ1-2, with a possible D match to TRBD1 (6 bases). The CDR3 totals 15 residues. V lost 6 bases, J lost 6 bases, and 20 bases lay in between. Looked up from germline, CDR1 is MDHEN and CDR2 is SYDVKM. The DNA of the CDR3 is TGTGCCAGCAGGTCCACAGGGAGGTTTGCGGATGGCTACACCTTC. Amino acids: CASRSTGRFADGYTF.

The genes are TRBV28 and TRBJ2-1; possibly TRBD1 for D (6 bases). Germline CDR1 is MDHEN and CDR2 is SYDVKM. V was clipped by 3 bases and J by 4 bases, with 16 bases between them. The CDR3 runs 16 residues. The CDR3 coding sequence is TGTGCCAGCAGTTTCCTGGGGACATTTACTTACAATGAGCAGTTCTTC. It translates to CASSFLGTFTYNEQFF. The variable domain in full, with the rest retrieved from reference TRBV28 and TRBJ2-1, is DVKVTQSSRYLVKRTGEKVFLECVQDMDHENMFWYRQDPGLGLRLIYFSYDVKMKEKGDIPEGYSVSREKKERFSLILESASTNQTSMYLCASSFLGTFTYNEQFFGPGTRLTVL.

This clone was recorded a few times. The genes are TRBV2 and TRBJ1-5; D gene ambiguous. The CDR3 loop spans 13 amino acids. V was cut by 3 bases and J by 0 bases, with 3 bases left in between. From germline, CDR1 is SNHLY and CDR2 FYNNEI. Written as DNA, the CDR3 is TGTGCCAGCAGTGATCATAGCAATCAGCCCCAGCATTTT. The encoded protein is CASSDHSNQPQHF. The full variable domain, rest sourced from reference TRBV2 and TRBJ1-5, is EPEVTQTPSHQVTQMGQEVILRCVPISNHLYFYWYRQILGQKVEFLVSFYNNEISEKSEIFDDQFSVERPDGSNFTLKIRSTKLEDSAMYFCASSDHSNQPQHFGDGTRLSIL.

The chain links TRBV5-1 to TRBJ2-1; D is perhaps TRBD2 (5 bases). CDR3 size: 11 residues. Germline assignment: CDR1 SGHRS and CDR2 YFSETQ. The V and J ends lost 3 bases and 8 bases respectively, with 6 bases between them. The CDR3 protein is CASSSRDEQFF. CDR3 DNA sequence: TGCGCCAGCAGCTCGAGGGATGAGCAGTTCTTC.

The V gene is TRBV9, the J gene TRBJ2-2; a possible D gene is TRBD1 (5 bases). V was cut by 1 base and J by 7 bases, with 11 bases left in between. CDR1 is SGDLS and CDR2 is YYNGEE in the germline V gene. The CDR3 runs to 14 residues. CDR3 sequence: CASSVQGSNGELFF. The CDR3 DNA sequence: TGTGCCAGCAGCGTACAGGGCTCGAACGGGGAGCTGTTTTTT. The full variable domain, its missing parts supplied by reference TRBV9 and TRBJ2-2, is DSGVTQTPKHLITATGQRVTLRCSPRSGDLSVYWYQQSLDQGLQFLIQYYNGEERAKGNILERFSAQQFPDLHSELNLSSLELGDSALYFCASSVQGSNGELFFGEGSRLTVL.

A note on this clone: Additional DNA sequences in this sample encode the identical CDR3. J is TRBJ1-5 and V is TRBV12-5, with 8 bases fitting TRBD1. The CDR3 contains 14 residues. Losses at the gene ends were 1 base for V and 4 bases for J; bases not matched to a gene: 0. CDR1 and CDR2 from the germline V gene are LGHNT and FRNRAP. CDR3 amino acids: CASGLGQGNQPQHF. The CDR3 bases are TGTGCTAGTGGTTTGGGACAGGGGAATCAGCCCCAGCATTTT.

This chain connects TRBV11-2 to TRBJ2-7; D might be TRBD2 (6 bases). The V gene lost 9 bases and the J gene lost 1 base, with 19 bases spanning the gap. This CDR3 is 15 amino acids long. The germline CDR1 and CDR2 sequences are SGHAT and FQNNGV. The CDR3 sequence is CASGHWDSGSYEQYF. CDR3 in DNA: TGTGCCAGTGGTCACTGGGATAGCGGATCCTACGAGCAGTACTTC.

The chain employs TRBV5-6 and TRBJ1-1, with D tentatively TRBD1 (5 bases). In germline, CDR1 is SGHDT, CDR2 YYEEEE. V lost 1 base and J 1 base, leaving 11 bases between the germline ends. This CDR3 is built from 15 residues. This CDR3 is CASSLLVRANTEAFF. CDR3 bases: TGTGCCAGCAGCTTGTTAGTCAGGGCGAACACTGAAGCTTTCTTT.

This chain joins TRBV6-6 and TRBJ1-1; D gene uncertain. From germline, CDR1 is MNHNY and CDR2 SVGAGI (reference sequence). There are 14 residues in the CDR3. V shed 4 bases and J shed 11 bases, with 20 bases lying between them. The CDR3 loop reads CASSFEVAQTWAFF. In DNA, the CDR3 is TGTGCCAGCAGTTTTGAGGTCGCGCAAACTTGGGCTTTCTTT.

The chain is built from TRBV5-1 and TRBJ1-4; D unclear. The CDR3 is made up of 14 amino acids. CDR1 and CDR2 (germline): SGHRS, YFSETQ. Trimming cost V 4 bases and J 0 bases, with 7 bases left between them. CDR3 in amino acids: CASSTPATNEKLFF. CDR3 DNA: TGCGCCAGCAGCACTCCTGCAACTAATGAAAAACTGTTTTTT.

Remarks on this clone: The same CDR3 is also encoded by other DNA sequences in this sample. This chain links TRBV5-1 with TRBJ2-1, with a weak D call TRBD1 (6 bases). CDR1 and CDR2 from the germline V gene are SGHRS and YFSETQ. V dropped 4 bases and J dropped 0 bases, with 11 bases sitting between them. This CDR3 spans 15 amino acids. CDR3 in DNA: TGCGCCAGCAGCCTAACAGGGAGCTCCTACAATGAGCAGTTCTTC. It specifies CASSLTGSSYNEQFF.

The chain couples TRBV6-4 to TRBJ2-5; 7 positions agree with TRBD1. The CDR3 length is 14 residues. Germline CDR1 and CDR2: MRHNA and SNTAGT. V was clipped by 2 bases and J by 5 bases; unmatched bases: 5. This CDR3 reads CASSDRDSSETQYF. DNA for the CDR3: TGTGCCAGCAGTGACAGGGACAGTTCGGAGACCCAGTACTTC.